The 28 T cell receptor beta chains below come from one sample, sequenced in a study of blood T cell repertoires in COVID-19. Sequencing was performed with immunoSEQ multiplex PCR; in TCRdb, only in-frame clones are kept and a portion is missing. The sample carries more than 300,000 clones, roughly four fifths recorded once. Material: PBMCs or T cells enriched from blood (not recorded which). These receptors all stem from a woman between 50 and 59 years old who had recovered from COVID-19.

V gene TRBV29-1 combines with J gene TRBJ2-7; the D gene is possibly TRBD2 (5 bases). Germline V gives CDR1 SQVTM, CDR2 ANQGSEA. With 6 bases removed from V and 7 bases from J, the gap between germline ends came to 10 bases. This CDR3 contains 10 residues. CDR3 amino acids: CSVRTGEQYF. Written as DNA, the CDR3 is TGCAGCGTCAGGACGGGGGAGCAGTACTTC.

J is TRBJ1-3 and V is TRBV7-2, with 7 bases that match TRBD1. CDR3 size: 15 residues. Germline CDR1 and CDR2: SGHTA and FQGNSA. Trimming cost V 6 bases and J 0 bases; bases outside gene matches: 5. CDR3 region: CASRFDRASGNTIYF. CDR3 coding DNA: TGTGCCAGCAGGTTCGACAGGGCCTCTGGAAACACCATATATTTT.

This clone showed up just a few times. The rearrangement links TRBV30 to TRBJ1-6; perhaps TRBD1 as D (5 bases). Germline values: CDR1 GTSNPN, CDR2 SVGIG (reference sequence). V was cut by 1 base and J by 7 bases, with 5 bases left in between. CDR3 length equals 12 residues. CDR3 residues: CAWSEGNSPLHF. CDR3 sequence (DNA): TGTGCCTGGAGTGAGGGGAATTCACCCCTCCACTTT. Based on the CDR3 plus reference TRBV30 and TRBJ1-6, the full variable domain is SQTIHQWPATLVQPVGSPLSLECTVEGTSNPNLYWYRQAAGRGLQLLFYSVGIGQISSEVPQNLSASRPQDRQFILSSKKLLLSDSGFYLCAWSEGNSPLHFGNGTRLTVT.

This chain joins TRBV12-3 or TRBV12-4 and TRBJ1-2; D remains unclear. The CDR3 runs to 12 residues. The germline V and J ends were trimmed by 3 bases and 8 bases, with 10 bases remaining between them. CDR3 loop: CASSFNTQGYTF. In DNA, the CDR3 is TGTGCCAGCAGTTTCAATACTCAAGGCTACACCTTC.

The CDR3: CASSTSRDKVYGYTF. The CDR3 nucleotides read TGTGCCAGCAGCACCAGCCGGGACAAAGTATATGGCTACACCTTC. V gene TRBV9 combines with J gene TRBJ1-2; weak D call: TRBD1 (6 bases). CDR3 length: 15 amino acids. The germline V and J ends were trimmed by 4 bases and 5 bases, with 18 bases remaining between them. CDR1 is SGDLS, CDR2 YYNGEE, per germline.

This chain joins TRBV10-3 and TRBJ2-5; 8 bases line up with TRBD1. This CDR3 region has 14 residues. Losses at the gene ends were 10 bases for V and 2 bases for J; bases not matched to a gene: 9. CDR1 and CDR2 (germline): ENHRY, SYGVKD. CDR3 region: CATREDREQETQYF. CDR3 DNA sequence: TGTGCCACCAGGGAGGACAGGGAACAAGAGACCCAGTACTTC.

The chain has TRBV14 and TRBJ2-7, with 10 bases identical to TRBD2. From germline, CDR1 is SGHDN and CDR2 FVKESK. Trimming cost V 3 bases and J 3 bases; bases outside gene matches: 5. This CDR3 is built from 15 residues. The CDR3 nucleotides read TGTGCCAGCAGCCATACCGGACTAGCGGACTACGAGCAGTACTTC. Protein sequence: CASSHTGLADYEQYF.

This clone has only a few counts. The chain links TRBV9 to TRBJ2-7; D is undetermined. V was clipped by 0 bases and J by 1 base, with 8 bases between them. Germline V lookup: CDR1 SGDLS, CDR2 YYNGEE. The CDR3 has 14 residues. This CDR3 is CASSVDHSSYEQYF. CDR3 nucleotides: TGTGCCAGCAGCGTAGATCACTCTTCCTACGAGCAGTACTTC. The complete variable domain, with remaining parts taken from reference TRBV9 and TRBJ2-7, reads DSGVTQTPKHLITATGQRVTLRCSPRSGDLSVYWYQQSLDQGLQFLIQYYNGEERAKGNILERFSAQQFPDLHSELNLSSLELGDSALYFCASSVDHSSYEQYFGPGTRLTVT.

This clone was picked up a small number of times. V is TRBV18 and J is TRBJ1-5, with D perhaps TRBD1 (5 bases). There are 14 residues in the CDR3. Germline CDR1 and CDR2: KGHSH and LQKENI. The germline V and J ends were trimmed by 3 bases and 6 bases, with 12 bases remaining between them. The CDR3 reads CASSPERGGQPQHF. CDR3 coding DNA: TGTGCCAGCTCACCGGAAAGGGGTGGTCAGCCCCAGCATTTT.

The V and J genes are TRBV10-3 and TRBJ2-6, with 7 positions matching TRBD1. The CDR3 runs 15 residues. The J segment lost 2 bases and the V segment lost 2 bases, leaving 0 bases of the junction unmatched. CDR1 and CDR2 from the germline V gene are ENHRY and SYGVKD. CDR3 region: CAISERGPGANVLTF. CDR3 in DNA: TGTGCCATCAGTGAGAGGGGGCCTGGGGCCAACGTCCTGACTTTC.

The chain carries TRBV30 and TRBJ1-6, with TRBD1 matching 10 bases. Unmatched junction bases numbered 8, after V lost 3 bases and J lost 9 bases. The CDR3 is 15 residues long. In germline, CDR1 is GTSNPN, CDR2 SVGIG (reference sequence). The DNA of the CDR3 is TGTGCCTGGAGCGAATTGACAGGGGGCGGTTCACCCCTCCACTTT. It is translated as CAWSELTGGGSPLHF.

The rearrangement joins TRBV24-1 to TRBJ2-3; tentative D call: TRBD1 (6 bases). V dropped 5 bases and J dropped 1 base, with 12 bases sitting between them. The length of the CDR3 is 15 residues. The germline CDR1 and CDR2 sequences are KGHDR and SFDVKD. In nucleotides, the CDR3 is TGTGCCACCAGTGTGGGCAGGGGAGGCACAGATACGCAGTATTTT. Translating it yields CATSVGRGGTDTQYF.

V is TRBV2 and J is TRBJ2-7; 12 bases match TRBD2. Trimming took 7 bases from V and 2 from J; bases not matched to a gene: 6. The CDR3 length is 15 residues. The germline gives CDR1 SNHLY, CDR2 FYNNEI. CDR3: CASKDLAGGTYEQYF. CDR3 DNA sequence: TGTGCCAGCAAAGATCTAGCGGGAGGGACCTACGAGCAGTACTTC.

This clone was detected once. The rearrangement joins TRBV7-2 to TRBJ1-2; D is undetermined. Trimming left V 5 bases short and J 0 bases short, with 10 bases between. The CDR3 is 14 residues long. Germline loops: CDR1 SGHTA, CDR2 FQGNSA. The CDR3 bases are TGTGCCAGCAGCGCCGGAGGGCCTAACTATGGCTACACCTTC. Its translation is CASSAGGPNYGYTF.

This rearrangement joins TRBV6-5 to TRBJ2-1, with D maybe TRBD2 (5 bases). Per germline, CDR1 MNHEY and CDR2 SVGAGI. V lost 6 bases, J lost 3 bases, and 6 bases lay in between. CDR3 size: 12 residues. The CDR3 loop reads CASSRDYNEQFF. The CDR3 nucleotides read TGTGCCAGCAGCCGGGACTACAATGAGCAGTTCTTC.

This rearrangement joins TRBV18 to TRBJ1-2; TRBD1 agrees at 9 bases. The CDR3 totals 15 residues. Unmatched junction bases numbered 6, after V lost 3 bases and J lost 4 bases. Per the germline V gene, CDR1 is KGHSH and CDR2 is LQKENI. This CDR3 reads CASSPSGTGSYGYTF. The CDR3 DNA follows: TGTGCCAGCTCACCTTCCGGGACAGGGTCCTATGGCTACACCTTC.

The rearrangement uses TRBV27 and TRBJ2-1, with D possibly being TRBD1 (6 bases). Germline V gene sequence: CDR1 MNHEY, CDR2 SMNVEV (reference sequence). CDR3 length equals 15 residues. Trimming removed 2 bases at V and 6 bases at J, with 14 bases between. In DNA form, the CDR3 reads TGTGCCAGCAGTTTAGAACAGGGATACCGCAATGAGCAGTTCTTC. This translates into CASSLEQGYRNEQFF.

The V gene is TRBV7-2, the J gene TRBJ2-2, with TRBD2 identical over 7 bases. The CDR3 loop spans 14 amino acids. Germline lookup yields CDR1 SGHTA and CDR2 FQGNSA. V gave up 5 bases and J gave up 1 base; unmatched junction bases: 1. As DNA, the CDR3 is TGTGCCAGCAGCGAGCGGGGGAACACCGGGGAGCTGTTTTTT. It encodes CASSERGNTGELFF.

V is TRBV6-2 or TRBV6-3 and J is TRBJ2-7; tentative D call: TRBD2 (6 bases). V lost 5 bases and J 6 bases, leaving 17 bases between the germline ends. Germline-derived CDR1 and CDR2 are MNHEY and SVGEGT. The CDR3 covers 14 residues. CDR3 DNA: TGTGCCAGCAGTAGGCGGACGGCGGGGAGCGAGCAGTACTTC. It translates to CASSRRTAGSEQYF.

The J gene is TRBJ1-6, the V gene TRBV7-8; D perhaps matches TRBD1 (5 bases). The CDR3 is made up of 14 amino acids. V was cut by 2 bases and J by 5 bases, with 7 bases left in between. CDR1 and CDR2 from the germline V gene are SGHVS and FQNEAQ. DNA of the CDR3: TGTGCCAGCAGCTTACTCAGGGATAATTCACCCCTCCACTTT. As protein: CASSLLRDNSPLHF.

The chain carries TRBV7-9 and TRBJ2-4; D perhaps matches TRBD2 (6 bases). The CDR3 has 17 amino acids. Germline V CDR1 and CDR2: SEHNR, FQNEAQ (reference sequence). V shed 4 bases and J shed 1 base, with 17 bases lying between them. CDR3 residues: CASSSGPAGRAKNIQYF. CDR3 coding DNA: TGTGCCAGCAGCTCCGGTCCGGCGGGGAGGGCCAAAAACATTCAGTACTTC.

V is TRBV5-5 and J is TRBJ1-1; no clear D gene. The CDR3 is 13 residues long. V lost 2 bases, J lost 2 bases, and 7 bases lay in between. Germline V gene sequence: CDR1 SGHKS, CDR2 YYEKEE (reference sequence). The CDR3 DNA follows: TGTGCCAGCAGCTTCTCGGTTAACACTGAAGCTTTCTTT. Translation gives CASSFSVNTEAFF.

The genes are TRBV11-2 and TRBJ2-1; 9 bases match TRBD2. The CDR3 covers 15 residues. After removal of 5 bases from V and 4 bases from J, the junction contained 6 bases not matched to a gene. Germline CDR1 SGHAT, CDR2 FQNNGV. The CDR3 spells CASSPGLAYYNEQFF. The CDR3 DNA reads TGTGCCAGCAGCCCGGGACTAGCTTATTACAATGAGCAGTTCTTC.

This chain connects TRBV29-1 to TRBJ2-7, with a tentative D call TRBD1 (6 bases). Germline-derived CDR1 and CDR2 are SQVTM and ANQGSEA. The CDR3 sequence is 13 residues long. V was trimmed by 1 base and J by 2 bases, leaving 9 bases between them. As DNA, the CDR3 is TGCAGCGTTGAAGTGGACAGAGCCTACGAGCAGTACTTC. Residues: CSVEVDRAYEQYF.

The chain carries TRBV7-2 and TRBJ2-1, with a possible D match to TRBD2 (5 bases). This CDR3 is 14 amino acids long. CDR1 is SGHTA and CDR2 is FQGNSA in the germline V gene. Trimming stripped 5 bases from V and 7 bases from J, with 15 bases between. This CDR3 reads CASSPPEGRNEQFF. The CDR3 DNA follows: TGTGCCAGCAGCCCACCGGAAGGGAGAAATGAGCAGTTCTTC.

This chain links TRBV5-6 with TRBJ2-2; possible D gene TRBD1, 5 bases. V gave up 2 bases and J gave up 5 bases, with 7 bases separating them. CDR1 is SGHDT, CDR2 YYEEEE, per germline. This CDR3 contains 13 residues. The CDR3 spells CASSFDRTGELFF. The DNA of the CDR3 is TGTGCCAGCAGCTTCGACAGAACCGGGGAGCTGTTTTTT.

The chain combines TRBV5-1 with TRBJ2-5; 7 positions match TRBD2. Per germline, CDR1 SGHRS and CDR2 YFSETQ. J was trimmed by 2 bases and V by 4 bases; bases with no gene match: 2. The CDR3 runs 13 residues. The CDR3 sequence: CASSGTIQETQYF. In nucleotides, the CDR3 is TGCGCCAGCAGCGGGACTATACAAGAGACCCAGTACTTC. The whole variable domain, filled in from reference TRBV5-1 and TRBJ2-5, reads KAGVTQTPRYLIKTRGQQVTLSCSPISGHRSVSWYQQTPGQGLQFLFEYFSETQRNKGNFPGRFSGRQFSNSRSEMNVSTLELGDSALYLCASSGTIQETQYFGPGTRLLVL.

The J gene is TRBJ1-6, the V gene TRBV7-2, with 7 bases matching TRBD1. V shed 1 base and J 0 bases; nucleotides not matched to a gene: 6. Germline lookup yields CDR1 SGHTA and CDR2 FQGNSA. CDR3 size: 18 residues. The CDR3 protein is CASSLVGQVGSYNSPLHF. The CDR3 DNA is TGTGCCAGCAGCTTAGTAGGACAGGTCGGCTCCTATAATTCACCCCTCCACTTT.